What follows are 27 T cell receptor beta chains derived from one specimen sequenced in a study of T cell responses to AZD1222 COVID-19 vaccine. Sequencing was performed with immunoSEQ multiplex PCR; in TCRdb, only in-frame clones are kept and a portion is missing. Of 100,000 or so clones in the sample, roughly 86% were seen once. The material sequenced was peripheral blood, taken on day 0 of AZD1222 vaccination. All receptors come from an adult in good health.

The chain is built from TRBV3-1 (or the pseudogene TRBV3-2) and TRBJ2-7; D gene uncertain. The CDR3 runs to 13 residues. From germline, CDR1 is LGHDT and CDR2 YNNKEL (reference sequence). Trimming shortened V by 1 base and J by 6 bases, and 10 bases separated the two germline ends. The CDR3 nucleotides are TGTGCCAGCAGCCAAGCACTCACTTCCGAGCAGTACTTC. This gives the protein CASSQALTSEQYF.

The sample holds a few counts of this clone. This chain uses TRBV15 with TRBJ2-7; TRBD1 aligns across 7 bases. With 6 bases clipped from V and 6 bases from J, the junction kept 5 bases outside the gene matches. CDR1 and CDR2 (germline): LNHNV, YYDKDF (reference sequence). The CDR3 has 12 residues. The CDR3 DNA follows: TGTGCCACCAGTGGTAGGGGGCTCGAGCAGTACTTC. Protein sequence: CATSGRGLEQYF.

The chain has TRBV4-3 and TRBJ2-5; the match to TRBD1 covers 8 bases. Germline assignment: CDR1 LGHNA and CDR2 YSLEER. The V gene end was trimmed by 1 base and the J gene end by 2 bases; junction bases not matched to a gene: 12. The CDR3 runs 18 residues. The CDR3 DNA reads TGCGCCAGCAGCCAAGGCACATTAACAGGGGGTATACAAGAGACCCAGTACTTC. Its protein product is CASSQGTLTGGIQETQYF.

The genes are TRBV5-1 and TRBJ1-2, with no clear D. The germline V gene encodes CDR1 SGHRS and CDR2 YFSETQ. The CDR3 is 15 residues long. Trimming stripped 4 bases from V and 4 bases from J, with 17 bases between. CDR3 sequence reads: CASSPSQAYPYGYTF. In DNA, the CDR3 is TGCGCCAGCAGCCCCTCGCAGGCCTACCCCTATGGCTACACCTTC.

The rearrangement uses TRBV27 and TRBJ1-6; D remains ambiguous. V lost 0 bases to trimming and J lost 10 bases, with 10 bases between them. The CDR3 has 14 residues. Per the germline V gene, CDR1 is MNHEY and CDR2 is SMNVEV (reference sequence). The CDR3 region has the DNA TGTGCCAGCAGTTTATCGTGGGAAATCTCACCCCTCCACTTT. This translates into CASSLSWEISPLHF.

The chain combines TRBV27 with TRBJ1-2; D ambiguous. The V gene's germline CDR1 is MNHEY and CDR2 SMNVEV (reference sequence). This CDR3 contains 13 residues. The ends were cut back, 8 bases at V and 4 bases at J, with 14 bases in the middle. The CDR3 here is CASRPASGYGYTF. CDR3 coding DNA: TGTGCCAGCCGACCGGCGTCCGGCTATGGCTACACCTTC.

CDR3 protein: CASSPDRFDGYTF. DNA of the CDR3: TGTGCCAGCAGCCCGGACAGGTTTGATGGCTACACCTTC. The chain links TRBV14 to TRBJ1-2; 7 nucleotides match TRBD1. CDR1 is SGHDN, CDR2 FVKESK, per germline. The length of the CDR3 is 13 residues. Unmatched junction bases numbered 5, after V lost 4 bases and J lost 6 bases.

The chain has TRBV2 and TRBJ2-5; D is uncertain. Deletions cut 7 bases from V and 5 bases from J, with 17 bases between. Per germline, CDR1 SNHLY and CDR2 FYNNEI. The CDR3 is 14 residues long. The CDR3, as DNA: TGTGCCAGCAACCCTGAAGGATTAGGCGAGACCCAGTACTTC. Amino acids: CASNPEGLGETQYF.

The chain links TRBV7-9 to TRBJ1-4; the D gene is possibly TRBD1 (5 bases). This CDR3 spans 13 amino acids. The V and J ends lost 5 bases and 8 bases respectively, with 12 bases between them. Looked up from germline, CDR1 is SEHNR and CDR2 is FQNEAQ (reference sequence). The CDR3 reads CASSVGGPEKLFF. CDR3 nucleotides: TGTGCCAGCAGCGTCGGGGGTCCGGAAAAACTGTTTTTT.

This clone was seen only once. J is TRBJ2-7 and V is TRBV18; 13 bases are shared with TRBD2. The CDR3 contains 18 residues. CDR1 and CDR2 (germline): KGHSH, LQKENI. V lost 3 bases, J lost 5 bases, and 13 bases stayed unmatched. The CDR3 bases are TGTGCCAGCTCACCCCGGACTAGCGGGAGTTGGCTCGGCAACGAGCAGTACTTC. Residues: CASSPRTSGSWLGNEQYF.

The chain joins TRBV18 to TRBJ1-5, with TRBD1 matching over 10 bases. Looked up from germline, CDR1 is KGHSH and CDR2 is LQKENI. Trimming removed 6 bases from V and 2 bases from J; junction bases left unmatched: 4. This CDR3 contains 15 residues. CDR3 nucleotides: TGTGCCAGCTCGTTGGGGACAGGGGGCAATCAGCCCCAGCATTTT. It is translated as CASSLGTGGNQPQHF. The variable domain in full, with the rest retrieved from reference TRBV18 and TRBJ1-5, is NAGVMQNPRHLVRRRGQEARLRCSPMKGHSHVYWYRQLPEEGLKFMVYLQKENIIDESGMPKERFSAEFPKEGPSILRIQQVVRGDSAAYFCASSLGTGGNQPQHFGDGTRLSIL.

DNA of the CDR3: TGTGCCAGCAGCTTAGGGAGGGCCAACTACGAGCAGTACTTC. It codes for CASSLGRANYEQYF. This sequence joins TRBV7-2 and TRBJ2-7; tentative D call: TRBD2 (6 bases). The CDR3 runs to 14 residues. V was pared by 1 base and J by 3 bases, with 10 bases between. Germline CDR1 SGHTA, CDR2 FQGNSA. Full variable domain (remainder filled in from reference TRBV7-2 and TRBJ2-7): GAGVSQSPSNKVTEKGKDVELRCDPISGHTALYWYRQSLGQGLEFLIYFQGNSAPDKSGLPSDRFSAERTGGSVSTLTIQRTQQEDSAVYLCASSLGRANYEQYFGPGTRLTVT.

This clone was picked up one time. The chain uses TRBV5-4 and TRBJ2-1, with 7 bases that match TRBD1. Germline assignment: CDR1 SGHNT and CDR2 YYREEE (reference sequence). V lost 7 bases to trimming and J lost 7 bases; unmatched junction nucleotides: 8. This CDR3 is 13 amino acids long. This CDR3 reads CASSLDRANEQFF. The CDR3, as DNA: TGTGCCAGCTCCCTAGACAGGGCAAATGAGCAGTTCTTC.

Remarks on this clone: At one end, the junction sequence differs from germline, possibly due to a read error. CDR3 DNA sequence: TGTGCCAGCTCACAAAGTCTTCAGGGCCCGTTCACCTTT. Translation gives CASSQSLQGPFTF. V gene TRBV18 combines with J gene TRBJ1-1, with a possible D match to TRBD1 (5 bases). The CDR3 spans 13 residues. The germline V gene encodes CDR1 KGHSH and CDR2 LQKENI. Looking up the rest from reference TRBV18 and TRBJ1-1 gives the full variable domain: NAGVMQNPRHLVRRRGQEARLRCSPMKGHSHVYWYRQLPEEGLKFMVYLQKENIIDESGMPKERFSAEFPKEGPSILRIQQVVRGDSAAYFCASSQSLQGPFTFGQGTRLTVV.

This clone showed up just a few times. The chain joins TRBV5-1 to TRBJ2-6; TRBD1 matches at 8 bases. The CDR3 consists of 16 residues. The V segment lost 2 bases and the J segment 7 bases; nucleotides outside the gene matches: 8. Germline values: CDR1 SGHRS, CDR2 YFSETQ. Here the CDR3 reads CASSFGWDRLANVLTF. The CDR3 DNA follows: TGCGCCAGCAGCTTTGGATGGGACAGGCTAGCCAACGTCCTGACTTTC.

For the CDR3, the DNA is TGTGCCAGCAGTCCCCGAGGGCGAGGGGCCAACGTCCTGACTTTC. Protein sequence: CASSPRGRGANVLTF. V gene TRBV6-2 or TRBV6-3 combines with J gene TRBJ2-6, with D perhaps TRBD2 (5 bases). V lost 5 bases, J lost 4 bases, and 12 bases lay in between. The CDR3 is 15 residues long. Germline CDR1 and CDR2: MNHEY and SVGEGT.

The sample holds a few counts of this clone. The chain couples TRBV30 to TRBJ1-5; a possible D gene is TRBD1 (5 bases). Trimming pared 5 bases from V and 9 bases from J, leaving 20 bases between. The germline V gene encodes CDR1 GTSNPN and CDR2 SVGIG (reference sequence). The CDR3 has 14 amino acids. CDR3 loop: CAWGAGTAFGPQHF. CDR3 sequence (DNA): TGTGCCTGGGGAGCCGGGACGGCCTTTGGGCCCCAGCATTTT. The full variable domain, completed using reference TRBV30 and TRBJ1-5, is SQTIHQWPATLVQPVGSPLSLECTVEGTSNPNLYWYRQAAGRGLQLLFYSVGIGQISSEVPQNLSASRPQDRQFILSSKKLLLSDSGFYLCAWGAGTAFGPQHFGDGTRLSIL.

The CDR3: CASSTGREQYF. CDR3 sequence (DNA): TGTGCCAGCAGTACAGGGCGGGAGCAGTACTTC. This chain connects TRBV28 to TRBJ2-7; D perhaps matches TRBD1 (6 bases). The CDR3 totals 11 residues. Looked up from germline, CDR1 is MDHEN and CDR2 is SYDVKM. Trimming cost V 5 bases and J 7 bases, with 9 bases left between them.

With regard to this clone: The same CDR3 arises from other DNA sequences in this sample as well. The chain has TRBV28 and TRBJ1-2; D gene uncertain. V was clipped by 2 bases and J by 1 base, with 5 bases between them. Germline CDR1 MDHEN, CDR2 SYDVKM. CDR3 size: 13 residues. The CDR3 bases are TGTGCCAGCAGTTTAACCGGTAACTATGGCTACACCTTC. It translates to CASSLTGNYGYTF.

This chain connects TRBV6-2 or TRBV6-3 to TRBJ1-1; D is possibly TRBD1 (5 bases). This CDR3 spans 17 amino acids. Per the germline V gene, CDR1 is MNHEY and CDR2 is SVGEGT. Trimming removed 5 bases at V and 2 bases at J, with 21 bases between. For the CDR3, the DNA is TGTGCCAGCAGTCCACGCCAAGGTGGGAGGGGAAACACTGAAGCTTTCTTT. Amino acids: CASSPRQGGRGNTEAFF.

The chain links TRBV18 to TRBJ2-7; D not certain. The length of the CDR3 is 17 residues. Trimming cost V 3 bases and J 3 bases, with 21 bases left between them. Germline V gives CDR1 KGHSH, CDR2 LQKENI. CDR3 sequence: CASSPGGFPITVYEQYF. The CDR3 DNA follows: TGTGCCAGCTCACCTGGCGGATTCCCGATTACCGTCTACGAGCAGTACTTC.

The gene calls are TRBV4-1 and TRBJ2-7; D remains unclear. This CDR3 is 15 amino acids long. Germline V gene lookup returns CDR1 MGHRA and CDR2 YSYEKL. Trimming left V 0 bases short and J 4 bases short, with 13 bases between. CDR3 sequence: CASSQDNLQGYEQYF. The CDR3 DNA sequence: TGCGCCAGCAGCCAAGATAATCTTCAAGGTTACGAGCAGTACTTC.

This clone was seen once. V is TRBV3-1 (or the pseudogene TRBV3-2) and J is TRBJ1-3; no firm D call. The V gene's germline CDR1 is LGHDT and CDR2 YNNKEL (reference sequence). Trimming shortened V by 4 bases and J by 0 bases, and 19 bases separated the two germline ends. The CDR3 contains 18 residues. In DNA form, the CDR3 reads TGTGCCAGCAGCCCCCGTTATACAGAGCTGAGCTCTGGAAACACCATATATTTT. Its translation is CASSPRYTELSSGNTIYF.

This rearrangement joins TRBV5-4 to TRBJ2-1; D is possibly TRBD2 (6 bases). V shed 4 bases and J shed 6 bases, with 17 bases lying between them. Germline-derived CDR1 and CDR2 are SGHNT and YYREEE (reference sequence). CDR3 length equals 15 residues. The CDR3 region has the DNA TGTGCCAGCAGCCCGGAGGGAGTTTCTGGCAATGAGCAGTTCTTC. Amino acid sequence: CASSPEGVSGNEQFF. The variable domain in full, completed from reference TRBV5-4 and TRBJ2-1, reads ETGVTQSPTHLIKTRGQQVTLRCSSQSGHNTVSWYQQALGQGPQFIFQYYREEENGRGNFPPRFSGLQFPNYSSELNVNALELDDSALYLCASSPEGVSGNEQFFGPGTRLTVL.

The V and J genes are TRBV7-9 and TRBJ2-7, with a weak D call TRBD1 (5 bases). V gave up 1 base and J gave up 1 base, with 8 bases separating them. This CDR3 is 14 amino acids long. Germline V gene lookup returns CDR1 SEHNR and CDR2 FQNEAQ (reference sequence). CDR3 bases: TGTGCCAGCAGCTTAGTGGCAGGGTCCTACGAGCAGTACTTC. As protein: CASSLVAGSYEQYF.

Written as DNA, the CDR3 is TGCGCCAGCAGCTTTAGACAGGGGGCTTACACTGAAGCTTTCTTT. Its translation is CASSFRQGAYTEAFF. The chain uses TRBV5-1 and TRBJ1-1, with 10 bases aligning to TRBD1. With V trimmed by 2 bases and J by 3 bases, 4 bases remained unmatched. From germline, CDR1 is SGHRS and CDR2 YFSETQ. This CDR3 is 15 amino acids long.

This chain uses TRBV11-2 with TRBJ1-1; 7 bases line up with TRBD1. J lost 6 bases, V lost 1 base, and 5 bases had no gene match. The CDR3 extends over 14 amino acids. Germline CDR1 and CDR2: SGHAT and FQNNGV. The CDR3 sequence: CASSLGQGTSEAFF. The CDR3 nucleotides read TGTGCCAGCAGCTTAGGACAGGGCACCTCTGAAGCTTTCTTT.